The source of this T cell receptor (beta chain) is a study of blood T cell repertoires in COVID-19. Study-level background: T cells, B-cell-depleted T cells, or PBMCs supplied cDNA or gDNA.

Per the study methods: Amplification of reference gene primers provided the estimated nucleated cell counts. Repertoires were generated with immunoSEQ multiplex PCR, while TCRdb's copy carries only in-frame clones and drops some. V, J and clone size are those of that table, while D and trimming were read from the DNA. The sample includes hundreds of thousands of clones, 70% to 90% of them seen just once. Living in about two dozen US areas, the participants were between 18 and 89 years of age. Cohort 3 donors were reported recovered after two negative PCRs, clearance, or symptom resolution. The CDR3 length is 17 residues. Germline CDR1 is MGHRA and CDR2 is YSYEKL. Unmatched junction bases numbered 11, after V lost 5 bases and J lost 4 bases.

Sequencing input: PBMCs or T cells enriched from blood (not recorded which). The receptor comes from a man aged 18 to 35 who had recovered from COVID-19. The chain links TRBV4-1 to TRBJ2-3; 11 positions match TRBD2. The CDR3 sequence is CASSGGVAGGLADTQYF. CDR3 bases: TGCGCCAGCAGCGGAGGAGTAGCGGGGGGGCTCGCAGATACGCAGTATTTT.